This T cell receptor beta chain was identified in a study of blood T cell repertoires in COVID-19. Study-wide background: The analysed material was cDNA or gDNA that came from T cells, B-cell-depleted T cells, or PBMCs.

Sequencing was performed with immunoSEQ multiplex PCR; in TCRdb, only in-frame clones are kept and a portion is missing. The table shows 52,000 or so clones, with about three quarters occurring only once. Trimming took 5 bases from V and 3 from J; bases not matched to a gene: 3. This CDR3 region has 14 residues. Per the germline V gene, CDR1 is SGHAT and CDR2 is FQNNGV. This chain links TRBV11-2 with TRBJ2-7, with 11 bases aligning to TRBD1. What was sequenced was peripheral blood. This receptor was obtained from a man between 45 and 60 years old with active or convalescent COVID-19. The CDR3 is CASSRGQGDYEQYF. CDR3 sequence (DNA): TGTGCCAGCAGCCGGGGACAGGGGGACTACGAGCAGTACTTC.